The TCR beta chain described here comes from a study of early T cells in non-severe SARS-CoV-2 infection listed by TCRdb under 2021. In the study overall: Because TCR sequencing relied on bulk RNA taken from unsorted whole blood, pairing of alpha and beta chains was not possible.

This was a case-control study nested in a cohort of healthcare workers in London, UK, who had nasopharyngeal swab PCR tests and blood samples taken every week. Healthcare workers were enrolled in the week of the UK lockdown, from 23 to 31 March 2020, and were followed every week for up to roughly 16 weeks. From a lookup of the germline V gene, CDR1 and CDR2 are MNHEY and SVGEGT. CDR3 length: 13 amino acids, cysteine to phenylalanine. Only the CDR3 DNA is retained, 39 bases long and in frame from the first base. Deletion took 6 bases off V and 7 bases off J, with a span of 15 bases between the germline ends. In this sample, this clonotype turned up many times. Its antigen remains unidentified. Base quality data are lacking; no much larger clone is found one base away. Receptor libraries were prepared by 5' RACE. Sequencing was carried out with a NextSeq 500. To correct for sequencing error and PCR bias, the TCR library protocol tagged individual cDNA molecules with unique molecular identifiers. Both TCR alpha and beta chains were sequenced, and tight co-correlation was observed between alpha and beta sequence abundances in each sample. The study's own analysis went as follows. V gene, J gene and CDR3 annotation of TCR sequences was performed with Decombinator V4. TCRs were defined as expanded if a significant change between any two time points was detected under a Poisson model with p below 0.0001. TCR abundances were normalised to the total number of TCRs sequenced in each sample and reported as counts per million. TRAV1-2 paired with TRAJ12, TRAJ20 or TRAJ33 defined MAIT TCRs, while TRAV10 paired with TRAJ18 defined iNKT TCRs. A search of VDJdb, accessed on 1 November 2021, was run for TCRs annotated to CMV, EBV and SARS-CoV-2, with TCRs annotated for multiple antigens excluded. Using fastp trimming at Q25 and MiXCR clonotype assembly, TCRdb reanalyzed the public sequencing data and kept in-frame beta chains. Entries that share a CDR3 protein sequence are merged under the most common genes and DNA. These V and J calls derive from TCRdb rather than the authors' analysis. Counted in this sample were approximately 47,000 distinct CDR3 sequences; around 6.4% of them appeared once. The ten largest clones add up to about 7% of the sample.

The study at large found these results: VDJdb matching was skewed toward anti-spike CD8 responses and likely underestimated virus-specific expansions by missing private and CD4 specificities.

The TCR comes from an adult who was a healthcare worker with PCR-confirmed SARS-CoV-2 infection or an uninfected control (not recorded which). This receptor chain uses TRBV6-2 or TRBV6-3 and TRBJ2-5, with no D gene named confidently. The source material was whole blood, sampled at baseline. The CDR3 amino acid sequence is: CASSPGPIGTQYF. DNA sequence: TGTGCCAGCAGCCCCGGGCCTATAGGGACCCAGTACTTC.